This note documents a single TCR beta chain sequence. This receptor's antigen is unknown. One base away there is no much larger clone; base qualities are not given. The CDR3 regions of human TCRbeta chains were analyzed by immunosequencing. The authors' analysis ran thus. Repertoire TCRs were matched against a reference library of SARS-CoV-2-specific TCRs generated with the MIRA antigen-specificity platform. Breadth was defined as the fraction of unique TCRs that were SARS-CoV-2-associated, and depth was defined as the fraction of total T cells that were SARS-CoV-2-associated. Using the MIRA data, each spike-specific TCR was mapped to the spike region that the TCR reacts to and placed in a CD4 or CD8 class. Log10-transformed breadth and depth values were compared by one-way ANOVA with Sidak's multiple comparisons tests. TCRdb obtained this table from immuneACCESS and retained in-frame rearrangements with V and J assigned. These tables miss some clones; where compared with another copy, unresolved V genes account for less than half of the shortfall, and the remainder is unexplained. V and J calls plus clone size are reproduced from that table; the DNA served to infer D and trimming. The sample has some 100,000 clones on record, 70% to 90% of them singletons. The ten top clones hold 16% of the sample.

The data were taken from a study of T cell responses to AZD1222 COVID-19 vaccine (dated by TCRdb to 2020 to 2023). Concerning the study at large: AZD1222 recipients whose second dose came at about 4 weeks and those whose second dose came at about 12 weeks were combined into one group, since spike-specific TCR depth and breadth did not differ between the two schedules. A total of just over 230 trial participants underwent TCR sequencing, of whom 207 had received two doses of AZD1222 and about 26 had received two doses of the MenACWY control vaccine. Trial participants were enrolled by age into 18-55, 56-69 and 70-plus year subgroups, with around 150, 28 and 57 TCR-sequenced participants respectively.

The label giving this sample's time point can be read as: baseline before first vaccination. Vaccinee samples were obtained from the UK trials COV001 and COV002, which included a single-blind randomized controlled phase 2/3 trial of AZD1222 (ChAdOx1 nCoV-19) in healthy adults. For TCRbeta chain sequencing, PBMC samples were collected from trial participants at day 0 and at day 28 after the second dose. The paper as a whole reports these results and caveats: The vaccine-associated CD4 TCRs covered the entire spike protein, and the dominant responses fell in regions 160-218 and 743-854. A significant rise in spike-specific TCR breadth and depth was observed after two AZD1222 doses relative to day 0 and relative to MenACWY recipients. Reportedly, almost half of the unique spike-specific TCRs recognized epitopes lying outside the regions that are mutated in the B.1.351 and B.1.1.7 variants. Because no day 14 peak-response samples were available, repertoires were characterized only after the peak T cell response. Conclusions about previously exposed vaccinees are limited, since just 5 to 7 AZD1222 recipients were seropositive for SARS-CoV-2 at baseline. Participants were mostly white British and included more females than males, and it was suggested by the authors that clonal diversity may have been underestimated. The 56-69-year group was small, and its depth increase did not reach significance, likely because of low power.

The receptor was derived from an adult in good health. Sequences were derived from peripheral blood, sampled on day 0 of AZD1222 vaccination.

CDR3 protein: CASSPHGEGTQYF. The nucleotide sequence is TGTGCCAGCAGCCCCCATGGGGAGGGGACCCAGTACTTC. The chain employs TRBV7-3 and TRBJ2-5; 7 central nucleotides agree with TRBD2. V and J are trimmed by 5 bases and 7 bases, and the gene matches miss 7 bases of the junction. The germline V gene supplies CDR1 SGHTA and CDR2 FQGTGA. The CDR3 runs 13 amino acids, cysteine and phenylalanine included. Only CDR3 DNA remains: 39 bases, in frame from the first base.